A single T cell receptor beta chain is shown here with its context. The antigen it recognizes is unknown. No qualities accompany the bases; no much larger clone lies one base away. Measured from the cysteine to the phenylalanine, the CDR3 is 14 residues long. Only the CDR3 portion is preserved as DNA: 42 bases, with reading frame beginning at the first base. Per the germline V gene, ENHRY is the CDR1 and SYGVKD is the CDR2. Deletion took 0 bases off V and 7 bases off J, with a span of 13 bases between the germline ends. The sample's time point label, decoded: cells obtained before transplantation from donor or recipient. CD3+CD4+ and CD3+CD8+ populations were FACS-sorted from unstimulated pre-transplant donor and recipient cells taken from spleen or lymph nodes. The entry originates in a study of graft-versus-host responses after intestinal transplantation (dated by TCRdb to the early 2020s). About the study as a whole: The transplants that recipients received were multivisceral, liver-intestinal, or isolated intestinal. Anti-thymocyte globulin induction was given to all recipients, followed by maintenance tacrolimus and steroids for approximately three years. After intestinal transplantation, graft-versus-host and host-versus-graft alloreactive T cell clones were followed in the graft, circulation and bone marrow using bulk TCR-beta CDR3 sequencing. To identify alloreactive clones, pre-transplant mixed lymphocyte reaction products were sequenced and then compared with unstimulated pre-transplant donor and recipient T cells. The cohort enrolled about two dozen intestinal transplant recipients including one retransplant, and a few patients lacking pretransplant specimens were excluded. Donor T cell macrochimerism was defined as a peak of at least 4% donor T cells among recipient peripheral blood mononuclear cells. Instead of going to the commercial service, samples from a few later patients were sequenced in-house on an Illumina MiSeq and processed with MiXCR. Broad study findings and their caveats: High GvH to HvG T cell clonal ratios were observed in the allografts of patients with donor T cell macrochimerism. GvH clones turned up in recipient bone marrow, with some appearing earlier in ileal mucosa or blood, a pattern consistent with an intestinal mucosal origin. The conclusions were limited by the relatively low number and heterogeneity of the intestinal transplant patients. Early after transplant, peak levels of circulating GvH clones were found to be associated with declines in HvG clones.

The method was the immunoSEQ multiplex PCR assay. For most patients, genomic DNA was isolated with the Qiagen DNeasy Blood and Tissue Kit and sent frozen to Adaptive Biotechnologies for TCR sequencing. For most patients, high-throughput TCR-beta CDR3 sequencing of genomic DNA was performed by Adaptive Biotechnologies. Concerning the study's data processing: TCR sequencing data for roughly 17 patients were retrieved from Adaptive's ImmunoSEQ software; three other patients were processed with MiXCR and VDJtools. CD4 versus CD8 sorting errors were corrected by removing sequences found in both subsets at a frequency ratio below 5:1. Because the origin of CDR3 nucleotide sequences shared between donor and recipient could not be assigned, those sequences were removed. To be classed as alloreactive, a clone needed at least 2-fold expansion over unstimulated cells and a minimum CFSE-low frequency of 0.002% (template counts) or 0.001% (read counts). Clones detected in sequenced pre-transplant spleen, lymph node, or MLR CFSE-low populations of the donor or recipient were defined as mappable. Cumulative frequency of alloreactive clones was calculated as a percentage of all sequences weighted by copy number. This immuneACCESS table, as held by TCRdb, lists in-frame sequences with V and J called but not all clones. Of the missing ones, under half trace to an unresolved V gene in checked studies; the others have no known cause. That table furnishes V, J and clone size, whereas the DNA furnished D and trimming. For this sample the table gives tens of thousands of clones, of which about nine tenths were detected only once. Clones ranked in the top ten supply roughly 0.31% of the sample.

This TCR derives from a human donor who received an intestinal transplant. The specimen comprised unstimulated CD4+ T cells sorted from spleen or lymph node cells, sampled before intestinal transplant. The V and J genes are TRBV10-3 and TRBJ2-7, with the D gene possibly TRBD1 or TRBD2, each one fitting 5 bases. The CDR3 region reads CAISESEGPGEQYF. The DNA sequence reads TGTGCCATCAGTGAGTCTGAGGGGCCGGGGGAGCAGTACTTC.